Below, 26 T cell receptor beta chains from the same sample are listed, as sequenced in a study of T cells in Graves' hyperthyroidism and ophthalmopathy. Researchers amplified the TCR beta CDR3 regions from RNA transcripts. TCR CDR3 regions were first amplified by RT-PCR with HTBI primers. TCRdb passed the multiplex PCR reads through MiXCR, listing each CDR3 protein once. The data show under 350,000 distinct CDR3 sequences, roughly an eighth seen once. Sequenced: blood. These receptors all stem from a woman in her forties with Graves' hyperthyroidism.

This clonotype was counted at least ten times. The V and J genes are TRBV7-8 and TRBJ2-4; 9 nucleotides agree with TRBD1. The CDR3 has 19 residues. The V segment lost 4 bases and the J segment 0 bases; nucleotides outside the gene matches: 13. The V gene's germline CDR1 is SGHVS and CDR2 FQNEAQ. DNA for the CDR3: TGTGCCAGCAGCTACAAACCCCCCGACAGGGGGTTAGCCAAAAACATTCAGTACTTC. Translated: CASSYKPPDRGLAKNIQYF.

This clonotype was counted many times. The chain joins TRBV11-3 to TRBJ1-2; the D is unclear. The CDR3 totals 13 residues. CDR1 and CDR2 (germline): SGHNT, YENEEA. V lost 10 bases and J lost 8, with 20 bases in between. The CDR3 coding sequence is TGTGCCATCTCAGTCTCCGGGTCGTGGGGCTACACCTTC. This gives the protein CAISVSGSWGYTF. The whole variable domain, remainder taken from reference TRBV11-3 and TRBJ1-2, is EAGVVQSPRYKIIEKKQPVAFWCNPISGHNTLYWYLQNLGQGPELLIRYENEEAVDDSQLPKDRFSAERLKGVDSTLKIQPAELGDSAVYLCAISVSGSWGYTFGSGTRLTVV.

This clonotype was observed at least ten times. The J gene is TRBJ1-5, the V gene TRBV24-1; D may be TRBD1 (6 bases). This CDR3 is 14 amino acids long. Trimming pared 5 bases from V and 2 bases from J, leaving 9 bases between. In germline, CDR1 is KGHDR, CDR2 SFDVKD. CDR3: CATSGTVGNQPQHF. CDR3 nucleotide sequence: TGTGCCACCAGTGGGACAGTTGGCAATCAGCCCCAGCATTTT.

This clonotype was counted ten times or more. This sequence joins TRBV12-3 or TRBV12-4 and TRBJ1-5; D is unclear. The CDR3 sequence is 12 residues long. V dropped 3 bases and J dropped 6 bases, with 6 bases sitting between them. The CDR3 nucleotides are TGTGCCAGCAGTTTCCCCAGTCAGCCCCAGCATTTT. It encodes CASSFPSQPQHF.

This clonotype showed up many times. The genes are TRBV20-1 and TRBJ2-7; 7 positions agree with TRBD2. The CDR3 runs 15 residues. With 0 bases clipped from V and 4 bases from J, the junction kept 9 bases outside the gene matches. The V gene's germline CDR1 is DFQATT and CDR2 SNEGSKA (reference sequence). This CDR3 reads CSARDGRELGYEQYF. For the CDR3, the DNA is TGCAGTGCTAGAGATGGGCGGGAGTTGGGGTACGAGCAGTACTTC.

This clonotype occurred a few times. The CDR3 loop is CASNPTGVIDEQYF. CDR3 nucleotides: TGTGCCAGCAATCCAACAGGGGTCATCGACGAGCAGTACTTC. The chain carries TRBV12-3 or TRBV12-4 and TRBJ2-7; 7 nucleotides match TRBD1. CDR3 length equals 14 residues. With V trimmed by 7 bases and J by 5 bases, 11 bases remained unmatched.

This clonotype was seen ten or more times. The chain links TRBV6-6 to TRBJ1-1, with a tentative D call TRBD1 (5 bases). From germline, CDR1 is MNHNY and CDR2 SVGAGI (reference sequence). V lost 2 bases, J lost 1 base, and 8 bases lay in between. The CDR3 spans 14 residues. The CDR3: CASSYTTGNTEAFF. DNA for the CDR3: TGTGCCAGCAGTTACACCACAGGGAACACTGAAGCTTTCTTT.

V is TRBV20-1 and J is TRBJ1-2, with D hard to call. Trimming left V 3 bases short and J 4 bases short, with 9 bases between. Germline V gene lookup returns CDR1 DFQATT and CDR2 SNEGSKA (reference sequence). The CDR3 has 12 residues. The CDR3 is CSASLVGYGYTF. CDR3 DNA sequence: TGCAGTGCTAGCCTCGTGGGCTATGGCTACACCTTC.

The sample holds many counts of this clonotype. V gene TRBV2 combines with J gene TRBJ1-1, with unresolved D. The CDR3 contains 13 residues. The germline V gene has CDR1 SNHLY and CDR2 FYNNEI. Trimming removed 7 bases at V and 0 bases at J, with 9 bases between. CDR3 residues: CASTEEVNTEAFF. The CDR3 DNA sequence: TGTGCCAGCACCGAGGAGGTGAACACTGAAGCTTTCTTT.

The chain uses TRBV3-1 and TRBJ2-5; D is undetermined. CDR1 and CDR2 (germline): LGHDT, YNNKEL (reference sequence). V was pared by 4 bases and J by 5 bases, with 11 bases between. The length of the CDR3 is 13 residues. CDR3 amino acids: CASSLAGDETQYF. The CDR3, as DNA: TGTGCCAGCAGCCTAGCTGGCGACGAGACCCAGTACTTC.

This clonotype has at least ten counts. This rearrangement joins TRBV6-1 to TRBJ2-1; 12 positions agree with TRBD2. V was clipped by 5 bases and J by 5 bases; unmatched bases: 10. The CDR3 covers 17 residues. The germline gives CDR1 MNHNS, CDR2 SASEGT. The CDR3 DNA reads as TGTGCCAGCAGTTCCGAAGCGACTAGCGGGAGTCACAATGAGCAGTTCTTC. It specifies CASSSEATSGSHNEQFF.

The sample holds many counts of this clonotype. The chain couples TRBV12-3 or TRBV12-4 to TRBJ1-1; D remains ambiguous. V was pared by 2 bases and J by 1 base, with 8 bases between. This CDR3 comprises 14 residues. The CDR3 coding sequence is TGTGCCAGCAGTTTAAGGCTGTGGAACACTGAAGCTTTCTTT. This encodes CASSLRLWNTEAFF.

This clonotype has at least ten counts. The chain recombines TRBV20-1 with TRBJ2-7; the D call may be TRBD1 or TRBD2 (5 bases each). CDR3 length: 14 amino acids. V lost 2 bases, J lost 6 bases, and 17 bases lay in between. Germline-derived CDR1 and CDR2 are DFQATT and SNEGSKA (reference sequence). The CDR3 sequence is CSARSPGTLLEQYF. DNA of the CDR3: TGCAGTGCTAGATCCCCGGGGACCCTCCTCGAGCAGTACTTC.

This clonotype was counted between two and nine times. V gene TRBV4-1 combines with J gene TRBJ2-6; a weak D match, TRBD1 (5 bases). The ends were cut back, 3 bases at V and 1 base at J, with 13 bases in the middle. CDR1 is MGHRA, CDR2 YSYEKL, per germline. The CDR3 totals 17 residues. The CDR3 sequence: CASSQPREGSGANVLTF. For the CDR3, the DNA is TGCGCCAGCAGCCAGCCCAGGGAAGGTTCTGGGGCCAACGTCCTGACTTTC.

This clonotype occurred many times. The chain uses TRBV20-1 and TRBJ1-2; D remains unclear. V was trimmed by 4 bases and J by 6 bases, leaving 21 bases between them. The CDR3 has 15 residues. Per the germline V gene, CDR1 is DFQATT and CDR2 is SNEGSKA (reference sequence). Here the CDR3 reads CSAIWQAGGSHGYTF. The DNA for the CDR3 is TGCAGTGCTATATGGCAAGCAGGAGGGAGCCATGGCTACACCTTC.

This clonotype came up many times. The chain has TRBV18 and TRBJ2-5; D may be TRBD2 (6 bases). From germline, CDR1 is KGHSH and CDR2 LQKENI. V was clipped by 6 bases and J by 2 bases, with 13 bases between them. CDR3 length: 14 residues. As DNA, the CDR3 is TGTGCCAGCTCCCCAAGGGACTTTCAAGAGACCCAGTACTTC. This codes for CASSPRDFQETQYF.

The rearrangement links TRBV20-1 to TRBJ2-3, with 8 bases that match TRBD1. J gave up 10 bases and V 3 bases, and 15 bases lay outside the gene matches. Germline values: CDR1 DFQATT, CDR2 SNEGSKA (reference sequence). The CDR3 length is 15 residues. The CDR3 DNA reads TGCAGTGCTAGTATCCGGGGGACAGGTTTGAGAGCGCAGTATTTT. Its protein is CSASIRGTGLRAQYF.

At least ten counts were recorded for this clonotype. CDR3 bases: TGTGCCAGCAGTTTACGGGAAAAACTGTTTTTT. Translated: CASSLREKLFF. The chain uses TRBV28 and TRBJ1-4; no clear D. V lost 2 bases and J lost 8, with 3 bases in between. There are 11 residues in the CDR3. From germline, CDR1 is MDHEN and CDR2 SYDVKM. The full variable domain, completed using reference TRBV28 and TRBJ1-4, is DVKVTQSSRYLVKRTGEKVFLECVQDMDHENMFWYRQDPGLGLRLIYFSYDVKMKEKGDIPEGYSVSREKKERFSLILESASTNQTSMYLCASSLREKLFFGSGTQLSVL.

The genes are TRBV28 and TRBJ1-1; no firm D call. The CDR3 covers 14 residues. V lost 3 bases to trimming and J lost 1 base, with 9 bases between them. Germline lookup yields CDR1 MDHEN and CDR2 SYDVKM. The CDR3 here is CASSFRTGNTEAFF. As DNA, the CDR3 is TGTGCCAGCAGTTTCCGGACGGGGAACACTGAAGCTTTCTTT.

The table lists this clonotype with many counts. V usage is TRBV20-1 and J usage is TRBJ2-1, with 9 bases aligning to TRBD2. After removal of 5 bases from V and 8 bases from J, the junction contained 10 bases not matched to a gene. The CDR3 is 14 amino acids. Germline V CDR1 and CDR2: DFQATT, SNEGSKA (reference sequence). The CDR3 sequence: CSALAGVINYEQFF. CDR3 DNA sequence: TGCAGTGCTTTAGCGGGAGTTATTAATTATGAGCAGTTCTTC.

At least ten counts were recorded for this clonotype. The chain recombines TRBV25-1 with TRBJ2-5; no definite D call. The CDR3 covers 14 residues. V dropped 1 base and J dropped 1 base, with 7 bases sitting between them. Germline lookup yields CDR1 MGHDK and CDR2 SYGVNS. The CDR3 here is CASSELGSQETQYF. CDR3 sequence (DNA): TGTGCCAGCAGTGAATTAGGGTCCCAAGAGACCCAGTACTTC.

This chain uses TRBV29-1 with TRBJ1-6; D uncertain. The CDR3 is 8 amino acids. Germline V gene sequence: CDR1 SQVTM, CDR2 ANQGSEA. The CDR3 nucleotides read TGCAGTCACACATTAAATCACTTT. It translates to CSHTLNHF.

The chain links TRBV5-6 to TRBJ1-5; a weak D match, TRBD1 (6 bases). From germline, CDR1 is SGHDT and CDR2 YYEEEE. The germline V and J ends were trimmed by 7 bases and 9 bases, with 23 bases remaining between them. The CDR3 consists of 15 residues. The CDR3 region is CASGYSGQQGVPQHF. Written as DNA, the CDR3 is TGTGCCAGCGGCTACTCCGGACAGCAGGGTGTGCCCCAGCATTTT.

This clonotype was counted many times. The chain employs TRBV2 and TRBJ2-7; TRBD2 aligns across 10 bases. The CDR3 is made up of 13 amino acids. In germline, CDR1 is SNHLY, CDR2 FYNNEI. V shed 9 bases, J shed 3 bases, and the junction held 5 bases outside the gene matches. Here the CDR3 DNA reads TGTGCCAGGCGGACTAGCGGAGGCTACGAGCAGTACTTC. This encodes CARRTSGGYEQYF. The full variable domain, rest sourced from reference TRBV2 and TRBJ2-7, is EPEVTQTPSHQVTQMGQEVILRCVPISNHLYFYWYRQILGQKVEFLVSFYNNEISEKSEIFDDQFSVERPDGSNFTLKIRSTKLEDSAMYFCARRTSGGYEQYFGPGTRLTVT.

This clonotype was detected only a few times. This chain links TRBV19 with TRBJ1-1; D is unresolved. V dropped 7 bases and J dropped 5 bases, with 14 bases sitting between them. This CDR3 comprises 13 residues. Germline loops: CDR1 LNHDA, CDR2 SQIVND (reference sequence). CDR3 sequence: CASTHPRETEAFF. The CDR3 DNA reads TGTGCCAGTACCCATCCCCGTGAAACTGAAGCTTTCTTT.

This clonotype appeared a few times. The junction departs from the called germline gene at one end, perhaps through a read error. V usage is TRBV6-2 or TRBV6-3 and J usage is TRBJ2-7; D not certain. Germline V CDR1 and CDR2: MNHEY, SVGEGT. The CDR3 is 11 amino acids. CDR3 nucleotide sequence: TGTACCAGCAGTTCACTGTACGAGCAGTACTTC. Amino acid sequence: CTSSSLYEQYF.